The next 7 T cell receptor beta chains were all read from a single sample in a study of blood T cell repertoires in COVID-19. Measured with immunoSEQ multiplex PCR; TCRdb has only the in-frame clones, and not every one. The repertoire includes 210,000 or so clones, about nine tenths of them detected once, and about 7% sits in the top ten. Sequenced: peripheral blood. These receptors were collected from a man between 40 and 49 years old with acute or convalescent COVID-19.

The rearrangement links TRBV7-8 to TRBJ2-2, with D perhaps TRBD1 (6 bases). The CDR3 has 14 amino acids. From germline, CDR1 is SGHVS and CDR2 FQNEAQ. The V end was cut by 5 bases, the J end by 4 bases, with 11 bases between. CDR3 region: CASSPRTATGELFF. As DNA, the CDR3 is TGTGCCAGCAGCCCGAGGACAGCCACCGGGGAGCTGTTTTTT.

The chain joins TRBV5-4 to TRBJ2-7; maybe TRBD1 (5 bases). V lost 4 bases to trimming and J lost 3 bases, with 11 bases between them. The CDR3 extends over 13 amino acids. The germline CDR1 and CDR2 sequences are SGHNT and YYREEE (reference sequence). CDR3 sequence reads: CASSHGHNYEQYF. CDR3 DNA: TGTGCCAGCAGCCATGGACACAACTACGAGCAGTACTTC.

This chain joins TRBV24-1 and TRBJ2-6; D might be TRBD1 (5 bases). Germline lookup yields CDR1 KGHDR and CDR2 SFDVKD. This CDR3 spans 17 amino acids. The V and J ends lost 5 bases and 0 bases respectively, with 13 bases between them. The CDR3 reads CATSVRQPSSGANVLTF. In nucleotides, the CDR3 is TGTGCCACCAGTGTCCGACAGCCCAGCTCTGGGGCCAACGTCCTGACTTTC.

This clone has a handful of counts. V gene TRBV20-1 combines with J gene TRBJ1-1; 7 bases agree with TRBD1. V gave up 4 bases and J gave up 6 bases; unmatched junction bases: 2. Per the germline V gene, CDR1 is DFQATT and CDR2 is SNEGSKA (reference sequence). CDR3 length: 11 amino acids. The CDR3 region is CSANRGSEAFF. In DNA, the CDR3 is TGCAGTGCTAACAGGGGCTCTGAAGCTTTCTTT.

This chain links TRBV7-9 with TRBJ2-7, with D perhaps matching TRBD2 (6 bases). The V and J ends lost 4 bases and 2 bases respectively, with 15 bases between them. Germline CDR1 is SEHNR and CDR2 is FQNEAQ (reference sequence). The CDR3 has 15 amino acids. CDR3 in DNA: TGTGCCAGCAGCTGGAACCCTGGAGGGGCCTACGAGCAGTACTTC. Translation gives CASSWNPGGAYEQYF.

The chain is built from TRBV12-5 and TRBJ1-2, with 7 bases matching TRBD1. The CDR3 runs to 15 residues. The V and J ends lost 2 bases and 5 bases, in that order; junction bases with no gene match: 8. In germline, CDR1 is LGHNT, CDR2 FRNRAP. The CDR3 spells CASGLIDREEYGYTF. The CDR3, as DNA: TGTGCTAGTGGTTTGATCGACAGGGAGGAATATGGCTACACCTTC.

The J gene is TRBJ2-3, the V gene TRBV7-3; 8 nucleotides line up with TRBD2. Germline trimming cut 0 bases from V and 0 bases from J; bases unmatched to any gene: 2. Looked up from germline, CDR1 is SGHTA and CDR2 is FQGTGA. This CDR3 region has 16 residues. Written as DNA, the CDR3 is TGTGCCAGCAGCTTAACCGCGGGGGGAAGCACAGATACGCAGTATTTT. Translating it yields CASSLTAGGSTDTQYF.